One sample yielded the 25 T cell receptor beta chains listed below, sequenced in a study of blood T cells in healthy people across ages. Together with a sample-barcoded 5' primer, a J-beta primer mix was included in a second PCR lasting roughly 7 to 11 cycles. TCRdb ran MiXCR on the 5' RACE reads and lists one entry per CDR3 protein. The table records about 650,000 distinct CDR3 sequences, about 30% of them present only once. The sequenced sample consisted of blood. The receptors shown here come from a woman aged 80 or over in good health.

In this sample, this clonotype turned up many times. The gene calls are TRBV27 and TRBJ2-1; TRBD1 matches 7 bases. The CDR3 is 14 amino acids. V lost 3 bases and J lost 6; bases outside the gene matches: 5. Germline CDR1 MNHEY, CDR2 SMNVEV (reference sequence). The CDR3 is CASSLTGSFNEQFF. The CDR3 DNA follows: TGTGCCAGCAGTTTGACAGGGAGTTTCAATGAGCAGTTCTTC.

This clonotype came up many times. V and J are TRBV7-9 and TRBJ2-2; 8 positions match TRBD2. CDR3 length: 18 residues. V dropped 3 bases and J dropped 0; count of bases not matched to a gene: 9. The V gene's germline CDR1 is SEHNR and CDR2 FQNEAQ (reference sequence). The CDR3 protein is CASSFGSSGRSNTGELFF. The CDR3 coding sequence is TGTGCCAGCAGCTTTGGGTCTAGCGGGCGATCGAACACCGGGGAGCTGTTTTTT.

This clonotype has a count of ten or more. The chain couples TRBV12-3 or TRBV12-4 to TRBJ2-5; 10 nucleotides match TRBD2. Losses at the gene ends were 9 bases for V and 5 bases for J; bases not matched to a gene: 9. CDR3 length: 14 amino acids. The CDR3 nucleotides are TGTGCCAGTACTGGGACTAGCGTTCGGGAGACCCAGTACTTC. Protein product: CASTGTSVRETQYF.

This clonotype was observed many times. The chain links TRBV12-3 or TRBV12-4 to TRBJ1-1, with 9 bases fitting TRBD1. Trimming took 5 bases from V and 8 from J; bases not matched to a gene: 6. The CDR3 spans 13 residues. The CDR3 DNA reads as TGTGCCAGCAGTCCCGGGACAGGGTCGGAAGCTTTCTTT. Amino acid sequence: CASSPGTGSEAFF.

This clonotype was counted at least ten times. The chain is built from TRBV7-3 and TRBJ2-7, with D tentatively TRBD1 or TRBD2 (6 bases each). Germline CDR1 SGHTA, CDR2 FQGTGA. The CDR3 is 14 amino acids. The V gene lost 2 bases and the J gene lost 5 bases, with 13 bases spanning the gap. As DNA, the CDR3 is TGTGCCAGCAGCTTAGGTGGGGGGCCGGACGAGCAGTACTTC. It encodes CASSLGGGPDEQYF. The full variable domain, completed using reference TRBV7-3 and TRBJ2-7, is GAGVSQTPSNKVTEKGKYVELRCDPISGHTALYWYRQSLGQGPEFLIYFQGTGAADDSGLPNDRFFAVRPEGSVSTLKIQRTERGDSAVYLCASSLGGGPDEQYFGPGTRLTVT.

V usage is TRBV6-2 or TRBV6-3 and J usage is TRBJ2-1; 7 bases match TRBD2. CDR3 length equals 14 residues. CDR1 MNHEY and CDR2 SVGEGT come from the germline V gene. V shed 6 bases and J 4 bases; nucleotides not matched to a gene: 6. CDR3 nucleotides: TGTGCCAGCAGAGACGTAGCGGGTTACAATGAGCAGTTCTTC. Amino acids: CASRDVAGYNEQFF.

In this sample, this clonotype turned up many times. The CDR3 spells CASSQDSSSNTGELFF. CDR3 DNA: TGCGCCAGCAGCCAAGATAGCTCGTCGAACACCGGGGAGCTGTTTTTT. This chain joins TRBV4-3 and TRBJ2-2; D unclear. Trimming took 0 bases from V and 0 from J, leaving 8 bases between them. The CDR3 length is 16 residues. Germline assignment: CDR1 LGHNA and CDR2 YSLEER.

This clonotype came up many times. V is TRBV29-1 and J is TRBJ1-2; a weak D match, TRBD1 (6 bases). The germline V and J ends were trimmed by 0 bases and 2 bases, with 7 bases remaining between them. CDR1 and CDR2 (germline): SQVTM, ANQGSEA. The CDR3 has 13 residues. The CDR3 DNA follows: TGCAGCGTTGAAGAGAGGGGGAACTATGGCTACACCTTC. It yields the protein CSVEERGNYGYTF.

The count of this clonotype is one. This rearrangement joins TRBV20-1 to TRBJ1-5; a weak D match, TRBD1 (6 bases). V was shortened by 0 bases and J by 5 bases, with 14 bases between the two germline ends. The V gene's germline CDR1 is DFQATT and CDR2 SNEGSKA (reference sequence). The CDR3 length is 15 residues. The CDR3 loop is CSARDDRNVDQPQHF. CDR3 DNA: TGCAGTGCTAGAGATGACAGGAACGTCGATCAGCCCCAGCATTTT.

V is TRBV2 and J is TRBJ2-1; 7 positions match TRBD2. Germline CDR1 SNHLY, CDR2 FYNNEI. The CDR3 sequence is 12 residues long. J gave up 8 bases and V 8 bases, and 6 bases lay outside the gene matches. CDR3 in amino acids: CASGLAEDEQFF. In DNA form, the CDR3 reads TGTGCCAGCGGTCTAGCGGAGGATGAGCAGTTCTTC.

This clonotype showed up many times. The chain couples TRBV5-1 to TRBJ2-7, with 8 bases aligning to TRBD1. V lost 2 bases, J lost 7 bases, and 8 bases stayed unmatched. This CDR3 is built from 14 residues. Per the germline V gene, CDR1 is SGHRS and CDR2 is YFSETQ. The CDR3 loop reads CASSFVTGVEEQYF. The DNA for the CDR3 is TGCGCCAGCAGCTTTGTGACAGGGGTTGAGGAGCAGTACTTC.

The chain joins TRBV7-2 to TRBJ2-3, with D possibly called TRBD1 or TRBD2 (5 bases each). V was trimmed by 5 bases and J by 3 bases, leaving 15 bases between them. The V gene's germline CDR1 is SGHTA and CDR2 FQGNSA. This CDR3 comprises 15 residues. CDR3: CASSPEEGLTDTQYF. CDR3 bases: TGTGCCAGCAGCCCAGAAGAGGGGCTAACAGATACGCAGTATTTT.

Only a few counts were recorded for this clonotype. A read error may be the cause here, since a much bigger clone is one base away. The gene calls are TRBV6-1 and TRBJ2-7, with 13 bases identical to TRBD2. Trimming cost V 8 bases and J 3 bases; bases outside gene matches: 10. CDR1 MNHNS and CDR2 SASEGT come from the germline V gene. The length of the CDR3 is 16 residues. CDR3 protein: CASVGLAGTPDYEQYF. CDR3 DNA: TGTGCCAGCGTGGGACTAGCGGGGACCCCCGACTACGAGCAGTACTTC.

Ten or more counts support this clonotype. The rearrangement uses TRBV29-1 and TRBJ1-1, with no clear D. Germline V gene sequence: CDR1 SQVTM, CDR2 ANQGSEA. This CDR3 spans 12 amino acids. V gave up 5 bases and J gave up 4 bases, with 11 bases separating them. CDR3 sequence (DNA): TGCAGCGTTACACTAACGGGCACTGAAGCTTTCTTT. Translation gives CSVTLTGTEAFF. The full variable domain, with the rest looked up from reference TRBV29-1 and TRBJ1-1, is SAVISQKPSRDICQRGTSLTIQCQVDSQVTMMFWYRQQPGQSLTLIATANQGSEATYESGFVIDKFPISRPNLTFSTLTVSNMSPEDSSIYLCSVTLTGTEAFFGQGTRLTVV.

This clonotype was picked up a small number of times. This chain links TRBV5-1 with TRBJ2-2; D uncertain. Germline assignment: CDR1 SGHRS and CDR2 YFSETQ. CDR3 size: 15 residues. Between the trimmed V and J ends, which lost 0 bases and 0 bases, there was a span of 6 bases. The CDR3 DNA sequence: TGCGCCAGCAGCTTGGGACCTTCGAACACCGGGGAGCTGTTTTTT. Translating it yields CASSLGPSNTGELFF.

The rearrangement joins TRBV28 to TRBJ2-5, with TRBD2 identical over 7 bases. This CDR3 region has 13 residues. Germline trimming cut 6 bases from V and 4 bases from J; bases unmatched to any gene: 5. Germline assignment: CDR1 MDHEN and CDR2 SYDVKM. The CDR3 sequence is CASSKGGVETQYF. CDR3 bases: TGTGCCAGCAGCAAGGGAGGGGTAGAGACCCAGTACTTC.

Worth noting for this clonotype: This may come from a read error, since a much larger clone is one base off. The chain has TRBV28 and TRBJ2-5, with 10 bases aligning to TRBD2. The germline V gene encodes CDR1 MDHEN and CDR2 SYDVKM. The J segment lost 9 bases and the V segment lost 3 bases, leaving 10 bases of the junction unmatched. The CDR3 spans 15 residues. CDR3 residues: CASSFQLAGREAQYF. CDR3 nucleotides: TGTGCCAGCAGTTTTCAACTAGCGGGGAGGGAGGCCCAGTACTTC.

The rearrangement uses TRBV6-1 and TRBJ1-1; unclear D gene. The CDR3 is 11 amino acids. The V gene's germline CDR1 is MNHNS and CDR2 SASEGT. Trimming took 8 bases from V and 9 from J, leaving 13 bases between them. The CDR3 nucleotides read TGTGCCAGCGGGAGGCTACCGCAAGCTTTCTTT. Protein sequence: CASGRLPQAFF.

This chain connects TRBV6-6 to TRBJ2-1, with unresolved D. V was trimmed by 5 bases and J by 13 bases, leaving 12 bases between them. The CDR3 has 11 residues. The V gene's germline CDR1 is MNHNY and CDR2 SVGAGI (reference sequence). The CDR3 loop reads CASSTPTEQFF. The DNA for the CDR3 is TGTGCCAGCAGTACCCCCACGGAACAGTTCTTC.

Turning to this clonotype: Since a much larger clone is just one base distant, this may be a read error. The chain employs TRBV20-1 and TRBJ2-1; D may be TRBD1 (6 bases). Germline V lookup: CDR1 DFQATT, CDR2 SNEGSKA (reference sequence). The CDR3 is 14 amino acids. Written as DNA, the CDR3 is TGCAGTGCTAGGTACCAGGGGTGGGACAATGGGCAGTTCTTC. This translates into CSARYQGWDNGQFF.

This clonotype was seen ten or more times. The rearrangement joins TRBV11-1 to TRBJ2-1, with TRBD1 matching 7 bases. CDR3 length equals 18 residues. Germline V CDR1 and CDR2: SGHAT, FQDESV (reference sequence). V shed 3 bases, J shed 0 bases, and the junction held 11 bases outside the gene matches. CDR3 sequence reads: CASSFAPGGISSYNEQFF. CDR3 coding DNA: TGTGCCAGCAGCTTTGCTCCAGGGGGTATAAGCTCCTACAATGAGCAGTTCTTC.

On this clonotype itself: Sequence at one end of the junction differs from germline and may be a read error. This chain joins TRBV10-3 and TRBJ2-5; D is possibly TRBD1 (6 bases). The CDR3 length is 14 residues. Germline V gene sequence: CDR1 ENHRY, CDR2 SYGVKD. As DNA, the CDR3 is TGTGCCACCAGTGACGTTGGGGGCGCGTGGGAACAGTACTTC. Translating gives CATSDVGGAWEQYF.

This clonotype was observed a few times. The V gene is TRBV25-1, the J gene TRBJ1-1, with unresolved D. Trimming removed 8 bases from V and 4 bases from J, with 20 bases in between. Germline V gene data show CDR1 as MGHDK and CDR2 as SYGVNS. CDR3 size: 15 residues. The CDR3 bases are TGTGCCAGCCAACCGGACCCTTCCCCTAGCACTGAAGCTTTCTTT. Protein sequence: CASQPDPSPSTEAFF.

For this clonotype: Since a much larger clone is just one base distant, this may be a read error. The gene calls are TRBV20-1 and TRBJ2-7; 10 bases align to TRBD2. The ends lost 5 bases at V and 7 bases at J; junction bases unmatched: 11. From germline, CDR1 is DFQATT and CDR2 SNEGSKA (reference sequence). This CDR3 comprises 14 residues. CDR3 sequence reads: CSAPLAGLENEQYF. CDR3 DNA: TGCAGTGCTCCACTAGCGGGGTTAGAGAATGAGCAGTACTTC.

This clonotype has at least ten counts. The V gene is TRBV7-2, the J gene TRBJ1-2; possibly TRBD1 for D (6 bases). Germline V gene sequence: CDR1 SGHTA, CDR2 FQGNSA. V was shortened by 2 bases and J by 0 bases, with 10 bases between the two germline ends. The CDR3 has 15 amino acids. In nucleotides, the CDR3 is TGTGCCAGCAGCTTAAGCCAGGGGCCTAACTATGGCTACACCTTC. Its translation is CASSLSQGPNYGYTF.